One sample yielded the 27 T cell receptor beta chains listed below, sequenced in a study of early T cells in non-severe SARS-CoV-2 infection. TCRdb fed the 5' RACE reads into MiXCR, producing one record per CDR3 protein. This sample has under 70,000 distinct CDR3 sequences, with over 4.5% found just once. Sequencing input: whole blood. The receptor set was obtained from an adult who was a healthcare worker with PCR-confirmed SARS-CoV-2 infection or an uninfected control (not recorded which).

This clonotype came up many times. The CDR3 bases are TGCGCCAGCAGCTCGCTACGACAGGGGGAGACTGAAGCTTTCTTT. The encoded protein is CASSSLRQGETEAFF. This chain joins TRBV5-1 and TRBJ1-1; 9 bases match TRBD1. The V gene end was trimmed by 3 bases and the J gene end by 5 bases; junction bases not matched to a gene: 8. Germline V gene lookup returns CDR1 SGHRS and CDR2 YFSETQ. This CDR3 is built from 15 residues.

The chain carries TRBV27 and TRBJ2-4, with a weak D call TRBD1 (5 bases). CDR3 length: 15 residues. Trimming removed 3 bases at V and 0 bases at J, with 9 bases between. Germline loops: CDR1 MNHEY, CDR2 SMNVEV (reference sequence). The CDR3 nucleotides read TGTGCCAGCAGTTTGATGGGGCTAGCCAAAAACATTCAGTACTTC. The encoded protein is CASSLMGLAKNIQYF.

The sample holds many counts of this clonotype. The chain combines TRBV7-2 with TRBJ1-1; D is unclear. The CDR3 runs to 15 residues. Trimming pared 1 base from V and 5 bases from J, leaving 14 bases between. From germline, CDR1 is SGHTA and CDR2 FQGNSA. CDR3 sequence (DNA): TGTGCCAGCAGCTTAGACTCCTCATTGGGAACTGAAGCTTTCTTT. Its translation is CASSLDSSLGTEAFF.

This chain connects TRBV5-1 to TRBJ2-3; D ambiguous. The CDR3 is 16 residues long. CDR1 and CDR2 (germline): SGHRS, YFSETQ. The V end lost 0 bases, the J end lost 5 bases, and 16 bases lay between the germline ends. CDR3 amino acids: CASSLAASTSEDTQYF. Written as DNA, the CDR3 is TGCGCCAGCAGCTTGGCGGCCTCTACGTCTGAAGATACGCAGTATTTT.

This clonotype has ten or more counts. This rearrangement joins TRBV10-3 to TRBJ2-3; TRBD2 matches 7 bases. The CDR3 consists of 16 residues. Germline CDR1 and CDR2: ENHRY and SYGVKD. Losses at the gene ends were 3 bases for V and 7 bases for J; bases not matched to a gene: 13. Here the CDR3 reads CAISEVGGGPRNTQYF. CDR3 sequence (DNA): TGTGCCATCAGTGAAGTGGGGGGAGGGCCGAGAAATACGCAGTATTTT.

This clonotype showed up many times. V usage is TRBV5-6 and J usage is TRBJ2-7; TRBD2 aligns across 12 bases. The CDR3 loop spans 17 amino acids. Looked up from germline, CDR1 is SGHDT and CDR2 is YYEEEE. V lost 4 bases to trimming and J lost 7 bases; unmatched junction nucleotides: 15. CDR3 in amino acids: CASSPLLAGGRREEQYF. CDR3 DNA: TGTGCCAGCAGCCCCCTACTAGCGGGAGGCCGTAGGGAAGAGCAGTACTTC.

This clonotype has at least ten counts. This chain uses TRBV14 with TRBJ2-2; D might be TRBD1 (8 bases). The V end lost 0 bases, the J end lost 4 bases, and 15 bases lay between the germline ends. There are 17 residues in the CDR3. Germline assignment: CDR1 SGHDN and CDR2 FVKESK. CDR3 bases: TGTGCCAGCAGCCAAGACGTCCACAGGGGGGGCACCGGGGAGCTGTTTTTT. This gives the protein CASSQDVHRGGTGELFF.

This clonotype was counted many times. The genes are TRBV6-5 and TRBJ2-1; TRBD2 agrees at 11 bases. Germline assignment: CDR1 MNHEY and CDR2 SVGAGI. J lost 4 bases, V lost 5 bases, and 4 bases had no gene match. The CDR3 has 15 amino acids. CDR3 sequence (DNA): TGTGCCAGCAGTGATTTAGCGGGAGGGTACAATGAGCAGTTCTTC. As protein: CASSDLAGGYNEQFF.

The sample holds many counts of this clonotype. The genes are TRBV18 and TRBJ2-7; D call uncertain. Germline assignment: CDR1 KGHSH and CDR2 LQKENI. The CDR3 is made up of 15 amino acids. Trimming pared 0 bases from V and 0 bases from J, leaving 9 bases between. The CDR3 reads CASSPPSGRSYEQYF. The CDR3, as DNA: TGTGCCAGCTCACCACCTTCTGGCCGCTCCTACGAGCAGTACTTC.

This clonotype was counted ten times or more. This chain's CDR3 is CASSHWADNQPQHF. CDR3 sequence (DNA): TGCGCCAGCAGCCATTGGGCAGACAATCAGCCCCAGCATTTT. This chain joins TRBV4-1 and TRBJ1-5, with D hard to call. Germline values: CDR1 MGHRA, CDR2 YSYEKL. Trimming pared 3 bases from V and 3 bases from J, leaving 9 bases between. The CDR3 is made up of 14 amino acids.

The table lists this clonotype with a few counts. This chain links TRBV7-2 with TRBJ1-5; weak D call: TRBD1 (6 bases). CDR3 length: 16 amino acids. V was shortened by 1 base and J by 1 base, with 11 bases between the two germline ends. CDR1 SGHTA and CDR2 FQGNSA come from the germline V gene. CDR3 sequence reads: CASSLGRGASNQPQHF. CDR3 nucleotides: TGTGCCAGCAGCTTAGGGAGGGGGGCGAGCAATCAGCCCCAGCATTTT.

This clonotype was seen a few times. The rearrangement links TRBV7-9 to TRBJ2-5; TRBD1 aligns across 8 bases. After removal of 3 bases from V and 1 base from J, the junction contained 7 bases not matched to a gene. Germline V gene data show CDR1 as SEHNR and CDR2 as FQNEAQ (reference sequence). The CDR3 consists of 16 residues. The CDR3 region has the DNA TGTGCCAGCAGCTTCTTCCGGGACAGGTCCCAAGAGACCCAGTACTTC. Protein product: CASSFFRDRSQETQYF.

This clonotype was detected ten times or more. The CDR3 protein is CASRWTGVSLLYNEQFF. The CDR3 DNA reads as TGTGCCAGCAGGTGGACAGGGGTAAGCCTTCTGTACAATGAGCAGTTCTTC. The V gene is TRBV6-1, the J gene TRBJ2-1; 9 positions agree with TRBD1. CDR1 and CDR2 from the germline V gene are MNHNS and SASEGT. The CDR3 loop spans 17 amino acids. V shed 6 bases and J 4 bases; nucleotides not matched to a gene: 13.

The chain recombines TRBV20-1 with TRBJ2-7; D is ambiguous. The CDR3 covers 13 residues. In germline, CDR1 is DFQATT, CDR2 SNEGSKA (reference sequence). Deletions cut 3 bases from V and 2 bases from J, with 11 bases between. DNA for the CDR3: TGCAGTGCTAGGGGCGTTGCTGCCTACGAGCAGTACTTC. Protein: CSARGVAAYEQYF.

There are many counts of this clonotype. CDR3 amino acids: CAISKDTGYGYTF. The CDR3, as DNA: TGTGCCATCAGTAAGGACACGGGCTATGGCTACACCTTC. The chain joins TRBV10-3 to TRBJ1-2, with a tentative D call TRBD1 (5 bases). The V gene's germline CDR1 is ENHRY and CDR2 SYGVKD. The CDR3 is 13 amino acids. Trimming left V 5 bases short and J 4 bases short, with 11 bases between.

This clonotype has a count of ten or more. The J gene is TRBJ2-5, the V gene TRBV6-6, with 8 nucleotides matching TRBD1. Trimming cost V 6 bases and J 7 bases; bases outside gene matches: 4. CDR1 is MNHNY and CDR2 is SVGAGI in the germline V gene (reference sequence). This CDR3 contains 12 residues. The CDR3 bases are TGTGCCAGCAGACAGGGGGTAGGGACCCAGTACTTC. This gives the protein CASRQGVGTQYF.

This clonotype was found many times. The gene calls are TRBV29-1 and TRBJ2-1; 11 bases fit TRBD2. V lost 5 bases to trimming and J lost 12 bases; unmatched junction nucleotides: 12. Germline lookup yields CDR1 SQVTM and CDR2 ANQGSEA. The CDR3 consists of 14 residues. As DNA, the CDR3 is TGCAGCGTTCACCCTTTAGCGGGAGGGTTGGGGCAGTTCTTC. This encodes CSVHPLAGGLGQFF.

The table lists this clonotype with a few counts. This chain links TRBV7-2 with TRBJ1-1; unclear D gene. V was clipped by 2 bases and J by 10 bases, with 14 bases between them. The V gene's germline CDR1 is SGHTA and CDR2 FQGNSA. The CDR3 extends over 13 amino acids. The CDR3 sequence is CASSLNPADTAFF. The CDR3 DNA is TGTGCCAGCAGCTTAAATCCAGCCGATACAGCTTTCTTT.

This clonotype was seen repeatedly, ten times or more. This chain joins TRBV2 and TRBJ2-2, with unresolved D. Germline V gene sequence: CDR1 SNHLY, CDR2 FYNNEI. The CDR3 has 14 residues. V gave up 6 bases and J gave up 1 base, with 9 bases separating them. The CDR3 is CASSEVRNTGELFF. CDR3 nucleotide sequence: TGTGCCAGCAGCGAGGTTCGGAACACCGGGGAGCTGTTTTTT.

V and J are TRBV7-9 and TRBJ2-1, with D uncertain. V lost 5 bases to trimming and J lost 5 bases, with 10 bases between them. Germline V lookup: CDR1 SEHNR, CDR2 FQNEAQ (reference sequence). The CDR3 runs to 13 residues. The CDR3 DNA reads as TGTGCCAGCAGCCTTCCTGCAGACAATGAGCAGTTCTTC. As protein: CASSLPADNEQFF.

The sample holds many counts of this clonotype. The chain carries TRBV10-3 and TRBJ2-1; D possibly corresponds to TRBD2 (6 bases). Trimming took 7 bases from V and 7 from J, leaving 14 bases between them. Germline values: CDR1 ENHRY, CDR2 SYGVKD. CDR3 length equals 13 residues. The CDR3 loop reads CAINEGGTNEQFF. In nucleotides, the CDR3 is TGTGCCATCAACGAGGGAGGTACAAATGAGCAGTTCTTC.

This clonotype was detected a few times. The chain has TRBV5-4 and TRBJ2-1; D gene uncertain. The germline V and J ends were trimmed by 1 base and 5 bases, with 10 bases remaining between them. CDR1 is SGHNT and CDR2 is YYREEE in the germline V gene (reference sequence). This CDR3 comprises 14 residues. DNA for the CDR3: TGTGCCAGCAGCTTGAATCCCAGGAACAATGAGCAGTTCTTC. Residues: CASSLNPRNNEQFF.

The chain recombines TRBV28 with TRBJ2-5; 9 bases fit TRBD2. With V trimmed by 5 bases and J by 4 bases, 5 bases remained unmatched. The CDR3 length is 14 residues. The germline gives CDR1 MDHEN, CDR2 SYDVKM. DNA for the CDR3: TGTGCCAGCAGTAGCGGGGGGAGGAGAGAGACCCAGTACTTC. Translating it yields CASSSGGRRETQYF.

This clonotype was detected ten times or more. The chain links TRBV7-2 to TRBJ1-2, with a possible D match to TRBD1 (5 bases). Germline values: CDR1 SGHTA, CDR2 FQGNSA. The ends were cut back, 3 bases at V and 3 bases at J, with 11 bases in the middle. The length of the CDR3 is 14 residues. The CDR3 here is CASSFPGTHYGYTF. The DNA of the CDR3 is TGTGCCAGCAGCTTTCCGGGGACCCACTATGGCTACACCTTC.

This clonotype was seen at least ten times. This sequence joins TRBV28 and TRBJ1-2; 7 positions agree with TRBD1. Germline trimming cut 5 bases from V and 4 bases from J; bases unmatched to any gene: 7. The CDR3 is made up of 14 amino acids. The germline CDR1 and CDR2 sequences are MDHEN and SYDVKM. The DNA of the CDR3 is TGTGCCAGCAGTACCGGGACAGCCTCCTATGGCTACACCTTC. Its protein is CASSTGTASYGYTF.

This clonotype was counted a few times. This chain uses TRBV27 with TRBJ2-7; D not certain. The germline V gene encodes CDR1 MNHEY and CDR2 SMNVEV (reference sequence). The CDR3 consists of 13 residues. The V gene lost 5 bases and the J gene lost 6 bases, with 14 bases spanning the gap. CDR3 nucleotides: TGTGCCAGCAGTCCACTCGCCTCCGGCGAGCAGTACTTC. Translated: CASSPLASGEQYF.

This clonotype came up many times. The CDR3 region is CASTRTSDSYNEQFF. In DNA form, the CDR3 reads TGTGCCAGCACAAGGACTAGCGACTCCTACAATGAGCAGTTCTTC. The chain links TRBV7-2 to TRBJ2-1, with 9 bases matching TRBD2. In germline, CDR1 is SGHTA, CDR2 FQGNSA. This CDR3 has 15 amino acids. Trimming took 7 bases from V and 0 from J; bases not matched to a gene: 4. The full variable domain, in which reference TRBV7-2 and TRBJ2-1 provide the parts outside the CDR3, is GAGVSQSPSNKVTEKGKDVELRCDPISGHTALYWYRQSLGQGLEFLIYFQGNSAPDKSGLPSDRFSAERTGGSVSTLTIQRTQQEDSAVYLCASTRTSDSYNEQFFGPGTRLTVL.